The 5 T cell receptor beta chains below all came from one sample that was sequenced in a study of early T cells in non-severe SARS-CoV-2 infection. TCRdb re-analysed the 5' RACE reads in MiXCR, keeping a single row per CDR3 protein. The sample has 55,000 to 75,000 distinct CDR3 sequences, roughly 8% seen once. Sequencing was performed on whole blood. The receptors derive from an adult who was a healthcare worker with PCR-confirmed SARS-CoV-2 infection or an uninfected control (not recorded which).

This clonotype was observed at least ten times. The CDR3 loop is CASSLRGKSYEQYF. CDR3 nucleotides: TGTGCCAGCAGTTTACGCGGGAAATCCTACGAGCAGTACTTC. J is TRBJ2-7 and V is TRBV27, with D tentatively TRBD2 (6 bases). The CDR3 consists of 14 residues. Trimming pared 2 bases from V and 1 base from J, leaving 9 bases between. Per the germline V gene, CDR1 is MNHEY and CDR2 is SMNVEV (reference sequence).

This clonotype was observed a handful of times. The gene calls are TRBV10-3 and TRBJ1-3; weak D call: TRBD1 (5 bases). The V gene's germline CDR1 is ENHRY and CDR2 SYGVKD. The CDR3 length is 13 residues. V dropped 2 bases and J dropped 6 bases, with 8 bases sitting between them. The CDR3 is CAISEPGANTIYF. The CDR3 DNA is TGTGCCATCAGTGAGCCTGGGGCAAACACCATATATTTT.

This clonotype appeared many times. This chain joins TRBV27 and TRBJ2-5, with D perhaps TRBD1 or TRBD2 (5 bases each). The CDR3 is 16 amino acids. The V and J ends lost 2 bases and 2 bases respectively, with 15 bases between them. Germline V gene lookup returns CDR1 MNHEY and CDR2 SMNVEV (reference sequence). In nucleotides, the CDR3 is TGTGCCAGCAGTTTAGGGGCAGGGACCCCACAAGAGACCCAGTACTTC. Translated: CASSLGAGTPQETQYF.

This clonotype was detected many times. V and J are TRBV9 and TRBJ2-1; 9 bases are a match to TRBD2. The junction had 5 bases not matched to a gene; V was cut back by 3 bases and J by 7 bases. The germline V gene encodes CDR1 SGDLS and CDR2 YYNGEE. CDR3 length equals 14 residues. CDR3 DNA: TGTGCCAGCAGCGGTGGGGGACTAGCTAATGAGCAGTTCTTC. Encoded protein: CASSGGGLANEQFF.

This clonotype was counted at least ten times. V gene TRBV27 combines with J gene TRBJ2-7; D gene uncertain. The germline V gene has CDR1 MNHEY and CDR2 SMNVEV (reference sequence). Trimming stripped 4 bases from V and 7 bases from J, with 14 bases between. The CDR3 has 13 residues. The CDR3 DNA follows: TGTGCCAGCAGTTCCACCCCGTACGGAGAGCAGTACTTC. It specifies CASSSTPYGEQYF.